This T cell receptor (beta chain) was observed in a study of blood T cells in healthy people across ages. Broader study findings: In older individuals, TCR beta diversity per million T cells was lower, falling roughly linearly with age. Long-lived and aged donors differed, with more naive CD4+ cells and higher diversity in the long-lived.

The CDR3 has 12 amino acids. Trimming cost V 3 bases and J 6 bases; bases outside gene matches: 3. The germline gives CDR1 DFQATT, CDR2 SNEGSKA (reference sequence). Together with a sample-barcoded 5' primer, a J-beta primer mix was included in a second PCR lasting 7 to 11 cycles. From the 5' RACE reads, TCRdb called clonotypes with MiXCR, one entry per CDR3 protein. This table holds approximately 800,000 distinct CDR3 sequences, under 30% found once. This clonotype has a handful of counts. What it binds is not known. The sample was also linked to a second study, of T cells of mothers and their children. Per that study: A few healthy Caucasian mothers, along with their six children, were the donors. For each mother, over 8 million TCR beta CDR3 reads were obtained, and for each child, around 3 million.

The TCR comes from a boy aged 10-17 years in good health. This sequence joins TRBV20-1 and TRBJ2-7; 9 nucleotides match TRBD1. Sequencing was done on a sample of blood. Here the CDR3 DNA reads TGCAGTGCTAGTTCGACAGGGGGCGAGCAGTACTTC. This codes for CSASSTGGEQYF.